This T cell receptor (beta chain) was documented in a study of metastatic and nonmetastatic thyroid tumors. The overall study: Where malignant and benign thyroid patients were concerned, repertoires were compared across blood and tumor or nodule tissue. Points from the study as a whole: The study reportedly found significantly higher TCR beta diversity in malignant thyroid tumors than benign nodules, in blood and tumor.

Not a single patient had been given any form of treatment at any point before undergoing thyroid surgery. The V end was cut by 4 bases, the J end by 2 bases, with 11 bases between. This CDR3 is 14 amino acids long. Germline loops: CDR1 MDHEN, CDR2 SYDVKM. Study processing details: The study took CDR3 differences across clinicopathological groups and made a distant-metastasis classifier for papillary thyroid cancer from them. MiXCR reprocessed the PCR reads for TCRdb. These V and J calls are TCRdb output, not the study's own analysis. The sample has about 30,000 clones, under 4.5% seen once. Concerning this clone: What it recognizes is unknown.

This rearrangement joins TRBV28 to TRBJ1-2; D gene uncertain. The clonotype originates from a female donor with papillary thyroid cancer or a benign thyroid nodule (not recorded which). Some clones in this sample may be carry-over from other donors' samples. Sequenced material: blood. The CDR3 DNA reads TGTGCCAGCAGTTATACTGCGGCAAACTATGGCTACACCTTC. Translating gives CASSYTAANYGYTF.